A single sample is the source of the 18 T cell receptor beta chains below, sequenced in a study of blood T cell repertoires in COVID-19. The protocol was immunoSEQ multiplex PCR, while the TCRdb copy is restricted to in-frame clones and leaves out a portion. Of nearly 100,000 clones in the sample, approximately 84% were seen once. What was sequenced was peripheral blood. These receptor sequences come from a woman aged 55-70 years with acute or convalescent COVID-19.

The CDR3 DNA reads TGTGCCAGCATAAGCGATGGTTATGGCTACACCTTC. The encoded protein is CASISDGYGYTF. The rearrangement uses TRBV2 and TRBJ1-2; D gene ambiguous. The CDR3 runs 12 residues. The germline CDR1 and CDR2 sequences are SNHLY and FYNNEI. V lost 7 bases to trimming and J lost 5 bases, with 11 bases between them.

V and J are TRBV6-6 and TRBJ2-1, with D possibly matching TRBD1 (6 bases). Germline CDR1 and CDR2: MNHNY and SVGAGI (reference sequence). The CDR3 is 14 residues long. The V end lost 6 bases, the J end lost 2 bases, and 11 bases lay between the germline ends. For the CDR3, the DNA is TGTGCCAGCAGAAACAGGGTAACCTACAATGAGCAGTTCTTC. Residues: CASRNRVTYNEQFF.

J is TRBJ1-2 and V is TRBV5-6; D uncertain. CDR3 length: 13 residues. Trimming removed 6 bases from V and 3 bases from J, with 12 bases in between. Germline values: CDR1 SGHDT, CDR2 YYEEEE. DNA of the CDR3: TGTGCCAGCACCCCCAGTTCCTACTATGGCTACACCTTC. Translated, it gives CASTPSSYYGYTF. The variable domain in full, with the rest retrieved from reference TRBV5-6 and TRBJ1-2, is DAGVTQSPTHLIKTRGQQVTLRCSPKSGHDTVSWYQQALGQGPQFIFQYYEEEERQRGNFPDRFSGHQFPNYSSELNVNALLLGDSALYLCASTPSSYYGYTFGSGTRLTVV.

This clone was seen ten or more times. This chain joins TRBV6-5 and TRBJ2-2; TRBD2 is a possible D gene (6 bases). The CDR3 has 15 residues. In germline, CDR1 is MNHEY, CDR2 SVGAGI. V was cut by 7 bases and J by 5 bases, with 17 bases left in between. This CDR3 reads CASTLLGGWTGELFF. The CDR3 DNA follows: TGTGCCAGCACCCTGCTGGGGGGATGGACCGGGGAGCTGTTTTTT.

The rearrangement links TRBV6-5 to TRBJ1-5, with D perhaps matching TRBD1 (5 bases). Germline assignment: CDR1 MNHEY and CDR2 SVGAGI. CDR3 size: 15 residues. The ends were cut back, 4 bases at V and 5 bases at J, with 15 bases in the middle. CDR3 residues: CASSSSRQSYQPQHF. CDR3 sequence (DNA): TGTGCCAGCAGTTCTTCACGACAGTCTTATCAGCCCCAGCATTTT.

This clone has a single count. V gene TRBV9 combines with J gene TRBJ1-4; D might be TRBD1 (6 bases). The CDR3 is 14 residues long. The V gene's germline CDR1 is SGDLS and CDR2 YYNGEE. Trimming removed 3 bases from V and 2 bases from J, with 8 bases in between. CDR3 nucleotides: TGTGCCAGCAGCGAAACAGGGACTAATGAAAAACTGTTTTTT. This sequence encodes CASSETGTNEKLFF. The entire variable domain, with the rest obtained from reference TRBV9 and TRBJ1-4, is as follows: DSGVTQTPKHLITATGQRVTLRCSPRSGDLSVYWYQQSLDQGLQFLIQYYNGEERAKGNILERFSAQQFPDLHSELNLSSLELGDSALYFCASSETGTNEKLFFGSGTQLSVL.

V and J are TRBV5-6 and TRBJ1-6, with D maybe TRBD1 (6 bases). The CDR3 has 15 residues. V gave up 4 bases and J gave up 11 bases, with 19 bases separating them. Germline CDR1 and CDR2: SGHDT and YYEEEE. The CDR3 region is CASSGDPRDTAPLHF. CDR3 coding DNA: TGTGCCAGCAGCGGAGATCCCCGGGACACCGCACCCCTCCACTTT. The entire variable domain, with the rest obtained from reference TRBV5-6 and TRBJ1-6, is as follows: DAGVTQSPTHLIKTRGQQVTLRCSPKSGHDTVSWYQQALGQGPQFIFQYYEEEERQRGNFPDRFSGHQFPNYSSELNVNALLLGDSALYLCASSGDPRDTAPLHFGNGTRLTVT.

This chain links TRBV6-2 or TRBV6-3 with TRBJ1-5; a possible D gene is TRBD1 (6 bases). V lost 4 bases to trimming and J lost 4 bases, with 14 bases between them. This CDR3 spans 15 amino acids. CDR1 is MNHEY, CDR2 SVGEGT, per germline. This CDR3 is CASSSDRKINQPQHF. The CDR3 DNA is TGTGCCAGCAGTTCCGACAGGAAGATAAATCAGCCCCAGCATTTT.

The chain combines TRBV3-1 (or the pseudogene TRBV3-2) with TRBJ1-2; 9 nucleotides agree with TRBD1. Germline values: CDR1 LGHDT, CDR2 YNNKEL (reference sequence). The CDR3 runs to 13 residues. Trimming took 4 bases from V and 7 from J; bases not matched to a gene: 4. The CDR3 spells CASSRDRVRGYTF. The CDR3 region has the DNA TGTGCCAGCAGCCGGGACAGGGTGCGTGGCTACACCTTC.

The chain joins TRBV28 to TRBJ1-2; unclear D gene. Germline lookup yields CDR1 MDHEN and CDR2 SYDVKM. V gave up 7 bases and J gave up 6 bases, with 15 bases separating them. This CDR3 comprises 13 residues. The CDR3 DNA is TGTGCCAGCATGCTCGGGGTGGCGAATGGCTACACCTTC. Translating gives CASMLGVANGYTF.

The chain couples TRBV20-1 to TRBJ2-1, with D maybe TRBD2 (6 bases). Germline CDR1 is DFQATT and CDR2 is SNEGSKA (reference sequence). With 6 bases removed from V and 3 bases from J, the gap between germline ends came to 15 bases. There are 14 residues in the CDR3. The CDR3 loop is CSASSGTDYNEQFF. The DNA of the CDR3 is TGCAGTGCCAGTTCCGGGACTGACTACAATGAGCAGTTCTTC.

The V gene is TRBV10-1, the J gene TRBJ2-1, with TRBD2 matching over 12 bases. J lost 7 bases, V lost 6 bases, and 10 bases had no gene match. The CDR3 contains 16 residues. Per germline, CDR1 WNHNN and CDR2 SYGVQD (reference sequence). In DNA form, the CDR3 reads TGCGCCAGCAGCGACCCTAGCGGGGGGGCAGGGAATGAGCAGTTCTTC. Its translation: CASSDPSGGAGNEQFF.

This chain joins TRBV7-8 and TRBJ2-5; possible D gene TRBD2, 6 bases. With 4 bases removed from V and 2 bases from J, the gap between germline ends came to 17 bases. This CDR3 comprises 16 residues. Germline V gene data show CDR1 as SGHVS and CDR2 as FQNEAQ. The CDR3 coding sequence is TGTGCCAGCAGCTCCTCCCGGGGACTCGGACAAGAGACCCAGTACTTC. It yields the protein CASSSSRGLGQETQYF.

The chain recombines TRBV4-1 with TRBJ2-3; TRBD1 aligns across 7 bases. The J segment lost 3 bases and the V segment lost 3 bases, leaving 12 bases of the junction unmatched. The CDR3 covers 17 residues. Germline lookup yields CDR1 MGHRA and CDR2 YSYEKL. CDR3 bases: TGCGCCAGCAGCCAGGAAAACGACAGGGTTGGTACAGATACGCAGTATTTT. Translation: CASSQENDRVGTDTQYF.

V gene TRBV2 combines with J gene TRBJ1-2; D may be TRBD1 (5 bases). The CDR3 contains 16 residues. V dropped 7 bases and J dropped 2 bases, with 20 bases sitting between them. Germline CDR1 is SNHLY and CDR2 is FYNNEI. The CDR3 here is CASTGSRVRGNYGYTF. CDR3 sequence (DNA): TGTGCCAGCACCGGCTCTCGCGTTCGGGGGAACTATGGCTACACCTTC.

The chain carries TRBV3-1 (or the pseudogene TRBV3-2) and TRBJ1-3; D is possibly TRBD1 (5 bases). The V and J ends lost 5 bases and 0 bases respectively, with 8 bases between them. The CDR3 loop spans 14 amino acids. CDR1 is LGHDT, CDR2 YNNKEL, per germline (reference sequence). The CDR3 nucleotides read TGTGCCAGCAGCTGGACAAACTCTGGAAACACCATATATTTT. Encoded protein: CASSWTNSGNTIYF.

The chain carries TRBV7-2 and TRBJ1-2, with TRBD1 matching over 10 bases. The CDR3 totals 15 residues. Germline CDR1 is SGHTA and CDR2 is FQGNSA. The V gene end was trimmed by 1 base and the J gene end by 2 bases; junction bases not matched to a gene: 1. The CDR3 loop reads CASSLGGQGNYGYTF. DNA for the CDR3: TGTGCCAGCAGCTTAGGGGGACAGGGGAACTATGGCTACACCTTC.

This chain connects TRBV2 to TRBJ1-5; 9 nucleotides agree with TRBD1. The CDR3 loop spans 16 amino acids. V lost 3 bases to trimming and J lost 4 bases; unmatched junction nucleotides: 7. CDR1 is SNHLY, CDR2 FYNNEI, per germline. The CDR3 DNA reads TGTGCCAGCAGTGATTTGGGACAGGGCCTTAATCAGCCCCAGCATTTT. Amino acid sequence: CASSDLGQGLNQPQHF. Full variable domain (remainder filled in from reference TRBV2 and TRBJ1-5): EPEVTQTPSHQVTQMGQEVILRCVPISNHLYFYWYRQILGQKVEFLVSFYNNEISEKSEIFDDQFSVERPDGSNFTLKIRSTKLEDSAMYFCASSDLGQGLNQPQHFGDGTRLSIL.